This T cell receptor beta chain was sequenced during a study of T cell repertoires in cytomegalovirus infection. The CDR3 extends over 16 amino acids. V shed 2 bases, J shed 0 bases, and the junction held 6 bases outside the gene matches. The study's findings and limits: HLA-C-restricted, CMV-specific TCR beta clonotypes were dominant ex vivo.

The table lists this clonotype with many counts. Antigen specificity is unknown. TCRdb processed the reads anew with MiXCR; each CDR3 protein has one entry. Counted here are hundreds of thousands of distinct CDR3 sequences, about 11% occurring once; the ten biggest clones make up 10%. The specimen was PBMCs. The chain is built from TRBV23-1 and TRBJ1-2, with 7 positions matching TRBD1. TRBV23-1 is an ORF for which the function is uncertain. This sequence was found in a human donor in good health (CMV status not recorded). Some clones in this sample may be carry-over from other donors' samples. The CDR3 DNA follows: TGCGCCAGCAGTCAACTCGGGACAGAAACTAACTATGGCTACACCTTC. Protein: CASSQLGTETNYGYTF.